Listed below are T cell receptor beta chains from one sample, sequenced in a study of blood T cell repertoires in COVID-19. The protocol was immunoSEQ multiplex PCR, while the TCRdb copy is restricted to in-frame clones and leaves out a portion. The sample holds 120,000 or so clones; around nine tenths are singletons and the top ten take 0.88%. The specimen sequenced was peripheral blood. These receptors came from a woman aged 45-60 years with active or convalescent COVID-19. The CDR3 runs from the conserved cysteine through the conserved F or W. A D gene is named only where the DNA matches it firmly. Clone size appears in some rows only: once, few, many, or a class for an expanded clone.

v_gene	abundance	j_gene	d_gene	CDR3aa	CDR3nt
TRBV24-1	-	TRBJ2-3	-	CATSDLRDGRTDTQYF	TGTGCCACCAGTGATTTAAGGGACGGGAGAACAGATACGCAGTATTTT
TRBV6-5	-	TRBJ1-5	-	CAAGGRQLNQPQHF	TGTGCCGCCGGAGGCAGGCAGCTAAATCAGCCCCAGCATTTT
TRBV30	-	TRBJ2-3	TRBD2	CASSGTSGFTDTQYF	TGTGCCTCTTCCGGGACTAGCGGATTCACAGATACGCAGTATTTT
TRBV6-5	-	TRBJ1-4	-	CASSYSGAAYEKLFF	TGTGCCAGCAGTTATTCAGGGGCTGCGTATGAAAAACTGTTTTTT
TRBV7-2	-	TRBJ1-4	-	CASSPRRDNEKLFF	TGTGCCAGCAGCCCACGTCGCGATAATGAAAAACTGTTTTTT
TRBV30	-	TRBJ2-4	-	CAWSGTVEAKNIQYF	TGTGCCTGGAGTGGGACAGTCGAGGCCAAAAACATTCAGTACTTC
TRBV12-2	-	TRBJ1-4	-	CASRPGRTVNEKLFF	TGTGCAAGTCGCCCTGGGAGGACGGTTAATGAAAAACTGTTTTTT
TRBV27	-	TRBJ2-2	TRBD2	CASSLGLAGNTGELFF	TGTGCCAGCAGTCTTGGACTAGCGGGGAACACCGGGGAGCTGTTTTTT
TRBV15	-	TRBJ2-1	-	CATSRDILRDTGRNEQFF	TGTGCCACCAGCAGAGATATCTTACGGGACACAGGGCGAAATGAGCAGTTCTTC
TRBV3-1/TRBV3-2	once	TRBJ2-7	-	CASSQDPPFEQYF	TGTGCCAGCAGCCAAGATCCCCCCTTCGAGCAGTACTTC
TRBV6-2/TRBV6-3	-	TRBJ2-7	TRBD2	CASSRLAGPYEQYF	TGTGCCAGCAGTCGACTAGCGGGACCCTACGAGCAGTACTTC
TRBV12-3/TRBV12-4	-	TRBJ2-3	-	CASSPSTDTQYF	TGTGCCAGCAGCCCTTCCACAGATACGCAGTATTTT
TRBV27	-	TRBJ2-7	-	CASSLDTATYEQYF	TGTGCCAGCAGTTTGGACACTGCAACCTACGAGCAGTACTTC
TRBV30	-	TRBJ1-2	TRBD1	CAYTGQNYGYTF	TGTGCCTACACGGGACAGAACTATGGCTACACCTTC
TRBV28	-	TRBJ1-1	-	CASSTGVGTEAFF	TGTGCCAGCAGTACCGGGGTGGGCACTGAAGCTTTCTTT
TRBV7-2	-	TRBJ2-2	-	CASSLVEGTGELFF	TGTGCCAGCAGCTTAGTTGAGGGCACCGGGGAGCTGTTTTTT
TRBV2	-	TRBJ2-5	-	CASSERRTAQETQYF	TGTGCCAGCAGTGAAAGGAGGACAGCCCAAGAGACCCAGTACTTC
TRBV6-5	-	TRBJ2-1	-	CASSIGQTYNEQFF	TGTGCCAGCAGTATCGGACAGACTTACAATGAGCAGTTCTTC
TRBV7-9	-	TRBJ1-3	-	CASSPLSYRSGNTIYF	TGTGCCAGCAGCCCTCTATCCTATCGCTCTGGAAACACCATATATTTT
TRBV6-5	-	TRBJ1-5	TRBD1	CASSNGQGSNQPQHF	TGTGCCAGCAGTAACGGACAGGGGAGCAATCAGCCCCAGCATTTT
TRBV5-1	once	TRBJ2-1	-	CASSLTGSSYNEQFF	TGCGCCAGCAGCTTAACCGGGAGCTCCTACAATGAGCAGTTCTTC
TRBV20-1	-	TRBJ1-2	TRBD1	CSGQGDYGYTF	TGCAGTGGTCAGGGGGACTATGGCTACACCTTC
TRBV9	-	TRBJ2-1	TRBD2	CASSVSSGSSYNEQFF	TGTGCCAGCAGCGTATCGAGCGGGAGCTCCTACAATGAGCAGTTCTTC
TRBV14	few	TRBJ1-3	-	CASSPWTGLRGNTIYF	TGTGCCAGCAGCCCGTGGACGGGACTGAGGGGAAACACCATATATTTT